This T cell receptor (beta chain) stems from a study of blood T cell repertoires in COVID-19. For the study at large: COVID-19 samples from acute and convalescent phases originated in the United States, Italy and Spain. PBMCs, B-cell-depleted T cells, or T cells were the source of the cDNA or gDNA that made up the material.

Authors' data handling: By means of reference gene primer amplification, nucleated cell counts were estimated. Sequencing used immunoSEQ multiplex PCR; TCRdb keeps in-frame clones, though not all of them. The V and J calls and clone size are taken from that table; D and trimming were inferred from the DNA. The sample yields just over 60,000 clones, under 85% seen once. J lost 2 bases, V lost 7 bases, and 4 bases had no gene match. The CDR3 consists of 13 residues. From germline, CDR1 is SQVTM and CDR2 ANQGSEA. The receptor comes from an elderly woman with active or convalescent COVID-19. The V and J genes are TRBV29-1 and TRBJ1-2; TRBD1 agrees at 10 bases. The sample comprised peripheral blood. CDR3 sequence (DNA): TGCAGCGCTACGGGACAGGGGAACTATGGCTACACCTTC. Amino acids: CSATGQGNYGYTF.